The entry below describes one T cell receptor beta chain. This record belongs to a study of blood T cells in healthy people across ages. Donation came from healthy Caucasian individuals in Russia who were aged about 6 to 95. The germline V gene has CDR1 SGHRS and CDR2 YFSETQ. The V gene lost 0 bases and the J gene lost 6 bases, with 11 bases spanning the gap. The CDR3 totals 14 residues. Next came a second PCR, run for about 6 to 11 cycles, which used a sample-barcoded 5' primer along with a J-beta primer mix. Every cDNA molecule bore a tag from a template-switch adaptor containing 12 random nucleotides. TCRdb reprocessed the 5' RACE reads via MiXCR and lists one record per CDR3 protein. This sample carries roughly 1,300,000 distinct CDR3 sequences, approximately 59% of them seen once, and the ten largest clones take more than 6%.

The chain has TRBV5-1 and TRBJ2-3, with D unresolved. This TCR was recovered from a man aged 18 to 29 in good health. Input material: blood. In DNA form, the CDR3 reads TGCGCCAGCAGCTTGGAAAGGTCGATTGATACGCAGTATTTT. Its translation is CASSLERSIDTQYF.